The present TCR beta chain was sequenced within a study of blood T cell repertoires in COVID-19. Study-wide context: Collection of acute and convalescent COVID-19 samples took place in the United States, Italy and Spain. PBMCs, B-cell-depleted T cells, or T cells provided the cDNA or gDNA that made up the material.

Authors' data handling: From reference gene primer amplification, estimates of nucleated cell counts were derived. Assay used: immunoSEQ multiplex PCR; TCRdb lists only in-frame clones, some missing. The V and J calls and clone size were taken over from that table, and D and trimming were inferred from the DNA. The sample gives some 130,000 clones, roughly 79% of which show up once; over 15% is in the top ten. V lost 1 base and J lost 3; bases outside the gene matches: 2. Germline values: CDR1 KGHSH, CDR2 LQKENI. This CDR3 is 14 amino acids long. This clone was picked up a small number of times. Sequenced: peripheral blood. This clonotype originated in an elderly man with acute or convalescent COVID-19. V and J are TRBV18 and TRBJ2-7, with 8 bases matching TRBD1. CDR3 sequence (DNA): TGTGCCAGCTCACCACGGGACAGGAGCTACGAGCAGTACTTC. Protein: CASSPRDRSYEQYF.